Shown below are 2 T cell receptor beta chains from a single sample sequenced in a study of early T cells in non-severe SARS-CoV-2 infection. One entry per CDR3 protein results from TCRdb running MiXCR on the 5' RACE reads. The sample has roughly 93,000 distinct CDR3 sequences; around 10% are singletons. The sequenced sample consisted of whole blood. All receptors come from an adult who was a healthcare worker with PCR-confirmed SARS-CoV-2 infection or an uninfected control (not recorded which).

The CDR3, as DNA: TGCAGTGCTAGAGATCAAGGGACAGGATCAAACTATGGCTACACCTTC. Translation: CSARDQGTGSNYGYTF. The chain employs TRBV20-1 and TRBJ1-2, with 8 bases that match TRBD1. The germline CDR1 and CDR2 sequences are DFQATT and SNEGSKA (reference sequence). This CDR3 comprises 16 residues. Trimming took 0 bases from V and 2 from J; bases not matched to a gene: 8.

This clonotype was seen just once. The rearrangement uses TRBV6-2 or TRBV6-3 and TRBJ1-4, with D uncertain. This CDR3 comprises 11 residues. The germline V gene encodes CDR1 MNHEY and CDR2 SVGEGT. The ends were cut back, 8 bases at V and 6 bases at J, with 7 bases in the middle. The CDR3 nucleotides are TGTGCCAGCGGGCGGGATGAAAAACTGTTTTTT. Translated, it gives CASGRDEKLFF.